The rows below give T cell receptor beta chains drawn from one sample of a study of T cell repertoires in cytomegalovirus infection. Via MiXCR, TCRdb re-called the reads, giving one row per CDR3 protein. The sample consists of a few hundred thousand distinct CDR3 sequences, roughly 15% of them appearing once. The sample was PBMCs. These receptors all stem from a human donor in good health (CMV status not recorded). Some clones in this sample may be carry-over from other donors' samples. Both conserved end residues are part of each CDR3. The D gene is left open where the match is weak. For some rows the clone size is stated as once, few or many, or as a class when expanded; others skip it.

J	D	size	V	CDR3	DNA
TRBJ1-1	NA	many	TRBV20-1	CSAKDSMGDTEAFF	TGCAGTGCTAAGGACTCAATGGGGGACACTGAAGCTTTCTTT
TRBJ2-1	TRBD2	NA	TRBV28	CASSSLAGEFNNEQFF	TGTGCCAGCAGTTCCCTAGCGGGAGAGTTCAACAATGAGCAGTTCTTC
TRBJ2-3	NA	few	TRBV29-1	CSTGASTDTQYF	TGCAGTACCGGGGCTAGCACAGATACGCAGTATTTT
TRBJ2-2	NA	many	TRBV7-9	CASSSRQGGVTGELFF	TGTGCCAGCAGCTCCCGACAGGGAGGGGTCACCGGGGAGCTGTTTTTT
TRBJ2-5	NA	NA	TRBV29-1	CSGVRGETQYF	TGCAGCGGGGTCAGGGGTGAGACCCAGTACTTC
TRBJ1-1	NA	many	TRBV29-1	CSVAQGDTEAFF	TGCAGCGTTGCGCAGGGCGACACTGAAGCTTTCTTT
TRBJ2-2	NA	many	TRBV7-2	CASSLVPTAWGTGELFF	TGTGCCAGCAGCTTAGTCCCCACCGCCTGGGGCACCGGGGAGCTGTTTTTT
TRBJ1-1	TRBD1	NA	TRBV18	CASSPLGTVSNTEAFF	TGTGCCAGCTCACCACTCGGGACAGTCAGTAACACTGAAGCTTTCTTT
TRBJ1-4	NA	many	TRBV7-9	CASSLVLGAPNEKLFF	TGTGCCAGCAGCTTAGTACTCGGAGCGCCTAATGAAAAACTGTTTTTT
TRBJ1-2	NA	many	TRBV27	CASSSFPGGYTF	TGTGCCAGCAGTTCCTTCCCGGGAGGCTACACCTTC
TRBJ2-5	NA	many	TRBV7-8	CASSLASGETQYF	TGTGCCAGCAGCTTAGCCTCGGGGGAGACCCAGTACTTC